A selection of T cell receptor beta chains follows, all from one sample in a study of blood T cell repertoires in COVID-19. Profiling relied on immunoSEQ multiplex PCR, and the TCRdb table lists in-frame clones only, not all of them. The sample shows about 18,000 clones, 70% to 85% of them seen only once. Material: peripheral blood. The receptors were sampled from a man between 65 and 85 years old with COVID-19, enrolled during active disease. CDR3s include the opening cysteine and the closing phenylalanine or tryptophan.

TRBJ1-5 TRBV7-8 CASSLLRTNNQPQHF
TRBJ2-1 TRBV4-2 CASSQRDTYNEQFF
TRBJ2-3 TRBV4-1 CASRSREPGDTQYF
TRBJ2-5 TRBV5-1 CASSPAVMGQGAQYF
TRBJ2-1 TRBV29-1 CSVEDIAGGYNEQFF
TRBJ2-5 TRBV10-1 CASSAGTGGEETQYF
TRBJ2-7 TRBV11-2 CASSTTGTGVYEQYF
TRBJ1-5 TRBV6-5 CASRALWNQPQHF
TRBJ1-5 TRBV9 CASSRTGNQPQHF
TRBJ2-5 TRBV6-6 CASRPGQGQTQYF
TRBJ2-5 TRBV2 CASSHRSVQETQYF
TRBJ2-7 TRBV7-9 CASSYRRGYEQYF
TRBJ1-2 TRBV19 CASNPVVRVGGYTF
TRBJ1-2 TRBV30 CAWSEGQVGGYTF
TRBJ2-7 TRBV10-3 CATTRTGFYEQYF
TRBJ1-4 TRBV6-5 CASSSGQTEKLFF
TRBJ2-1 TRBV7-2 CASSEGLLNEQFF
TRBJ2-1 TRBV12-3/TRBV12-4 CASSLEGGEQFF
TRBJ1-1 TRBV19 CASSVRGLTEAFF
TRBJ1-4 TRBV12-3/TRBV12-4 CASSWGDRLFF
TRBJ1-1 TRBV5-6 CASTKNTEAFF
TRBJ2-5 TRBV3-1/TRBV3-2 CASSRGTGMGETQYF
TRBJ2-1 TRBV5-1 CASSLAGRDEQFF
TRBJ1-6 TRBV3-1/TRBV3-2 CASSLGQGGSPLHF